The TCR beta chain under discussion was sequenced for a study of T cell responses to AZD1222 COVID-19 vaccine. Germline lookup yields CDR1 SNHLY and CDR2 FYNNEI. The CDR3 extends over 18 amino acids. V lost 8 bases and J 0 bases, leaving 23 bases between the germline ends. In the case of this clone: Its antigen is not known.

Sequenced by immunoSEQ multiplex PCR; TCRdb stores in-frame clones only, minus some. The sample includes 70,000 to 90,000 clones, around nine tenths seen only once; the top ten take about 2.9%. Study findings and constraints: Clonal diversity may have been underestimated in mostly white British donors. Reportedly, close to half of spike-specific TCRs are directed against unmutated variant regions. Repertoire sampling happened only post peak T cell response.

The specimen comprised peripheral blood, sampled on day 0 of AZD1222 vaccination. This clonotype was sampled from an adult in good health. The J gene is TRBJ2-1, the V gene TRBV2; D may be TRBD2 (6 bases). CDR3 bases: TGTGCCAGCGTGGGGGAGGTGCTTGGGAAGAGCTCCTACAATGAGCAGTTCTTC. Amino acids: CASVGEVLGKSSYNEQFF. The complete variable domain, with remaining parts taken from reference TRBV2 and TRBJ2-1, reads EPEVTQTPSHQVTQMGQEVILRCVPISNHLYFYWYRQILGQKVEFLVSFYNNEISEKSEIFDDQFSVERPDGSNFTLKIRSTKLEDSAMYFCASVGEVLGKSSYNEQFFGPGTRLTVL.